This T cell receptor (beta chain) was documented in a study of blood T cell repertoires in COVID-19. Overall study context: The United States, Italy and Spain supplied acute and convalescent COVID-19 samples. Sample material is recorded as cDNA or gDNA derived from T cells, B-cell-depleted T cells, or PBMCs.

V was trimmed by 6 bases and J by 6 bases, leaving 17 bases between them. The CDR3 loop spans 14 amino acids. CDR1 and CDR2 from the germline V gene are SGDLS and YYNGEE. In the original workflow: Reference gene primer amplification in the assay estimated nucleated cell counts. Libraries were prepared by immunoSEQ multiplex PCR; TCRdb keeps only in-frame clonotypes and omits some of them. That table supplies the V and J calls and clone size; D and trimming were determined from the DNA. This repertoire shows 400,000 or so clones, approximately 86% found once; its top ten account for about 3%. The chain combines TRBV9 with TRBJ2-3; D is perhaps TRBD2 (6 bases). Sequenced: peripheral blood. The clonotype was recovered from a human donor in a cohort sampled during active COVID-19. CDR3 loop: CASTLGGGADTQYF. CDR3 DNA sequence: TGTGCCAGCACCTTGGGGGGAGGCGCGGATACGCAGTATTTT.